Listed below are T cell receptor beta chains from one sample, sequenced in a study of blood T cells in healthy people across ages. TCRdb re-called the 5' RACE reads through MiXCR, storing one row per CDR3 protein. The data contain 1 million to 1.2 million distinct CDR3 sequences, 35% to 40% of them singletons. Sequenced: blood. These TCRs come from a young man in good health. Both conserved end residues are part of each CDR3. Fields, in order: CDR3 protein, CDR3 DNA, J gene, D gene, clone size, V gene. A D gene is named only where the DNA matches it firmly. Clone size, where shown, is once, few, many, or a class for clones that have expanded.

CDR3aa: CSAAWPGVNEQFF
CDR3nt: TGCAGTGCCGCATGGCCGGGGGTGAATGAGCAGTTCTTC
j_gene: TRBJ2-1
d_gene: .
abundance: few
v_gene: TRBV20-1

CDR3aa: CSVVSNSYEQYF
CDR3nt: TGCAGCGTTGTCAGCAACTCCTACGAGCAGTACTTC
j_gene: TRBJ2-7
d_gene: .
abundance: .
v_gene: TRBV29-1

CDR3aa: CTSSYSPRIQETQYF
CDR3nt: TGTACCAGCAGTTACTCCCCGCGGATCCAAGAGACCCAGTACTTC
j_gene: TRBJ2-5
d_gene: .
abundance: .
v_gene: TRBV6-6

CDR3aa: CASTGGRGDEAFF
CDR3nt: TGTGCCAGCACCGGAGGCCGGGGAGATGAAGCTTTCTTT
j_gene: TRBJ1-1
d_gene: .
abundance: once
v_gene: TRBV3-1

CDR3aa: CSAARQGKRTNEKLFF
CDR3nt: TGCAGTGCTGCCCGACAGGGGAAGAGGACTAATGAAAAACTGTTTTTT
j_gene: TRBJ1-4
d_gene: TRBD1
abundance: .
v_gene: TRBV20-1

CDR3aa: CASRPGTENTGAFF
CDR3nt: TGTGCCAGCAGGCCCGGGACAGAGAACACTGGAGCTTTCTTT
j_gene: TRBJ1-1
d_gene: TRBD1
abundance: .
v_gene: TRBV7-9

CDR3aa: CASSQYSGTSGYF
CDR3nt: TGCGCCAGCAGCCAATACTCCGGGACTAGCGGGTATTTT
j_gene: TRBJ2-3
d_gene: TRBD2
abundance: once
v_gene: TRBV4-1

CDR3aa: CAISDVGTGGAGTEAFF
CDR3nt: TGTGCCATCAGTGATGTGGGAACAGGGGGCGCGGGCACTGAAGCTTTCTTT
j_gene: TRBJ1-1
d_gene: TRBD1
abundance: .
v_gene: TRBV10-3

CDR3aa: CASSFKTEAFF
CDR3nt: TGTGCCAGCAGTTTTAAGACTGAAGCTTTCTTT
j_gene: TRBJ1-1
d_gene: .
abundance: .
v_gene: TRBV28

CDR3aa: CASTMTGFAEKLFF
CDR3nt: TGCGCCAGCACCATGACAGGGTTCGCGGAAAAACTGTTTTTT
j_gene: TRBJ1-4
d_gene: TRBD1
abundance: .
v_gene: TRBV4-3